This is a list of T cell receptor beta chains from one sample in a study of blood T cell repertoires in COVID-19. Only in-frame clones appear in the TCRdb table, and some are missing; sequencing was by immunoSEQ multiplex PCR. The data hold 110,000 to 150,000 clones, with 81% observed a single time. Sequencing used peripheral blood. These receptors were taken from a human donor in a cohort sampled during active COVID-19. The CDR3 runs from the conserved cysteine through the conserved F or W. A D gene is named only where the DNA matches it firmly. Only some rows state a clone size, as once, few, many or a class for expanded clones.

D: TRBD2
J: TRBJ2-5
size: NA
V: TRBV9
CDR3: CASSAPGGETQYF
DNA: TGTGCCAGCAGCGCCCCCGGGGGGGAGACCCAGTACTTC

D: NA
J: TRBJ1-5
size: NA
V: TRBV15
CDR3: CATSRDFQGSNQPQHF
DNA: TGTGCCACCAGCAGAGATTTTCAGGGCAGCAATCAGCCCCAGCATTTT

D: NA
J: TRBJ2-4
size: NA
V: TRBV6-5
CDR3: CASSLGQKNIQYF
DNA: TGTGCCAGCAGCCTCGGACAGAAAAACATTCAGTACTTC

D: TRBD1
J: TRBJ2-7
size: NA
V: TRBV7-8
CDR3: CASSLGPGQGYEQYF
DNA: TGTGCCAGCAGCTTAGGTCCCGGACAGGGGTACGAGCAGTACTTC

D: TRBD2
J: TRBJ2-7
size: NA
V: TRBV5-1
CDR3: CASGPGGDVSYEQYF
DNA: TGCGCCAGTGGTCCCGGGGGGGATGTATCCTACGAGCAGTACTTC

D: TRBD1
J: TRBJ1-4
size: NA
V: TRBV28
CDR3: CASGSTGATNEKLFF
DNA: TGTGCCAGCGGATCCACAGGGGCAACTAATGAAAAACTGTTTTTT

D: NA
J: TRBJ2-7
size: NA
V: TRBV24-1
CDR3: CATSDSRQGVLYEQYF
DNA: TGTGCCACCAGTGACTCAAGGCAGGGTGTACTCTACGAGCAGTACTTC

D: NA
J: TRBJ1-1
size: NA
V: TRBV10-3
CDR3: CAISNRENTEAFF
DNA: TGTGCCATCAGTAACAGGGAGAACACTGAAGCTTTCTTT

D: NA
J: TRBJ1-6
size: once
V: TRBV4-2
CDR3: CASSQAQGSINSPLHF
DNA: TGTGCCAGCAGCCAAGCTCAGGGGTCAATTAATTCACCCCTCCACTTT

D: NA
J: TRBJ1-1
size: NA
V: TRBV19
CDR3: CASSRQALGTEAFF
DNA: TGTGCCAGTAGCCGACAGGCCCTCGGAACTGAAGCTTTCTTT

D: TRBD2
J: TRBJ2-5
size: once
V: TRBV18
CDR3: CASSQSSGSRMETQYF
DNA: TGTGCCAGCTCACAATCTAGCGGGAGTAGGATGGAGACCCAGTACTTC

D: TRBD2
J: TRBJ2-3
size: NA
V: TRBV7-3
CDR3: CASKVAGPTDTQYF
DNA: TGTGCCAGCAAAGTAGCGGGACCCACAGATACGCAGTATTTT

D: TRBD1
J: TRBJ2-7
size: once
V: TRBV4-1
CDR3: CASSQAPGTGFYEQYF
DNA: TGCGCCAGCAGCCAAGCCCCCGGGACAGGCTTCTACGAGCAGTACTTC

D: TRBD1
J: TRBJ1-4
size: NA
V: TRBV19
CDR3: CASSIVGTGSNEKLFF
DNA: TGTGCCAGTAGTATAGTTGGGACAGGGTCGAACGAAAAACTGTTTTTT

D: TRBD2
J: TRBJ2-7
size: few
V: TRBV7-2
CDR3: CASSLTSGRAYYEQYF
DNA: TGTGCCAGCAGCTTAACTAGCGGGAGGGCCTACTACGAGCAGTACTTC

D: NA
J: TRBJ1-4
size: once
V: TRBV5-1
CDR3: CASSLGTANEKLFF
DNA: TGCGCCAGCAGCTTGGGGACAGCGAATGAAAAACTGTTTTTT

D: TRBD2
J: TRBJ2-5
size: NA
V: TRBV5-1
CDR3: CASSLGASGVGQETQYF
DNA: TGCGCCAGCAGCCTAGGGGCTAGCGGGGTGGGTCAAGAGACCCAGTACTTC

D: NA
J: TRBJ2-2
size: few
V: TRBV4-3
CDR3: CASSQELAVPGELFF
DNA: TGCGCCAGCAGCCAAGAACTAGCCGTCCCCGGGGAGCTGTTTTTT

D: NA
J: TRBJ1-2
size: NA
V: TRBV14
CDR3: CASSQEWGQGLGGGYTF
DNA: TGTGCCAGCAGCCAAGAATGGGGTCAGGGACTAGGAGGCGGCTACACCTTC

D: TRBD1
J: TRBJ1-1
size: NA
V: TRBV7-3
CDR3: CASSRQGATEAFF
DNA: TGTGCCAGCAGTAGACAGGGGGCCACTGAAGCTTTCTTT

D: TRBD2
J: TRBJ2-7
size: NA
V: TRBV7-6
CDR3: CASATGAGVYEQYF
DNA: TGTGCCAGCGCCACGGGAGCGGGAGTTTACGAGCAGTACTTC

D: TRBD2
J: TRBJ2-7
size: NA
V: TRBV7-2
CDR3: CASRRSSGDAYEQYF
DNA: TGTGCCAGCAGGCGATCTAGCGGCGACGCCTACGAGCAGTACTTC

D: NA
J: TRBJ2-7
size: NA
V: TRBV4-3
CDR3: CASSQTPGQTYEQYF
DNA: TGCGCCAGCAGCCAAACCCCGGGACAAACCTACGAGCAGTACTTC

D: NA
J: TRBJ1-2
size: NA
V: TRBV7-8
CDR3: CASSLVLGPSAF
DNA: TGTGCCAGCAGCTTAGTATTGGGTCCGAGCGCCTTC

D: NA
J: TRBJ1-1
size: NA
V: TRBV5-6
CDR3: CASSLLSRDWNTEAFF
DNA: TGTGCCAGCAGCTTGCTCTCCAGGGATTGGAACACTGAAGCTTTCTTT

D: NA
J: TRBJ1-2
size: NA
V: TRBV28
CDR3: CASSLIAGLLGGYTF
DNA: TGTGCCAGCAGTTTGATCGCAGGGCTACTTGGGGGCTACACCTTC

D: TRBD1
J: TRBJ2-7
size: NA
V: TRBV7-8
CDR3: CASSLPGQGSYEQYF
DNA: TGTGCCAGCAGCTTACCGGGACAGGGCTCCTACGAGCAGTACTTC

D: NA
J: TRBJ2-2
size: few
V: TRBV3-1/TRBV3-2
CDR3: CASSQSLAWAGELFF
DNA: TGTGCCAGCAGCCAGTCACTAGCTTGGGCCGGGGAGCTGTTTTTT

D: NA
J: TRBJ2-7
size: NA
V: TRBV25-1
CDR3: CASSDTATEPYEQYF
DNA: TGTGCCAGCAGTGATACGGCGACTGAACCCTACGAGCAGTACTTC

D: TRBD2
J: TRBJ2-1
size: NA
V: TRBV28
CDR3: CASSSPAGGPNEQFF
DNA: TGTGCCAGCAGTTCGCCGGCGGGAGGGCCGAATGAGCAGTTCTTC

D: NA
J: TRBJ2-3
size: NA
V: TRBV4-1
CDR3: CASTPQQTARLVDTQYF
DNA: TGCGCCAGCACCCCTCAGCAGACAGCGAGATTAGTAGATACGCAGTATTTT

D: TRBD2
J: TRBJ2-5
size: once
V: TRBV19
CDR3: CASSGRTGLAGQETQYF
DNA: TGTGCCAGTAGTGGAAGGACGGGACTAGCGGGTCAAGAGACCCAGTACTTC

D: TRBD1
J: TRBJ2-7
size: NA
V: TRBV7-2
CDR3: CASSLEPISTGGSYF
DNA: TGTGCCAGCAGCTTAGAGCCCATATCGACAGGGGGAAGTTACTTC

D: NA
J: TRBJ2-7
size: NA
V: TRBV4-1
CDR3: CASSQEAGVLLVYEQYF
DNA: TGCGCCAGCAGCCAAGAGGCAGGGGTCTTGTTGGTTTACGAGCAGTACTTC